This is a list of T cell receptor beta chains from one sample in a study of neoadjuvant anti-PD-1 for oral cavity cancer. Data came from immunoSEQ multiplex PCR; TCRdb stores just in-frame clones and leaves some out. The data contain roughly 24,000 clones, 25% to 35% of them singletons. The sample in question was tumor tissue, obtained after nivolumab (anti-PD-1) treatment. These receptors originate from a person aged 40 to 85 with oral cavity squamous cell carcinoma. CDR3s include the opening cysteine and the closing phenylalanine or tryptophan. The order of the fields is D gene, clone size, J gene, V gene, CDR3 DNA, CDR3 protein. A D gene is named only where the DNA matches it firmly. For some rows the clone size is stated as once, few or many, or as a class when expanded; others skip it.

D: .
size: .
J: TRBJ2-7
V: TRBV28
DNA: TGTGCCAGCAGCCTTAACTACGAGCAGTACTTC
CDR3: CASSLNYEQYF

D: TRBD2
size: few
J: TRBJ2-3
V: TRBV2
DNA: TGTGCCAGCATTGTGGGACTAGCGGGGCGCACAGATACGCAGTATTTT
CDR3: CASIVGLAGRTDTQYF

D: .
size: few
J: TRBJ1-5
V: TRBV6-6
DNA: TGTGCCAGCAGCAAACGGGGGGGAAGCAATCAGCCCCAGCATTTT
CDR3: CASSKRGGSNQPQHF

D: .
size: .
J: TRBJ1-2
V: TRBV2
DNA: TGTGCCAGCAGTGGGCAGGGACGGCTAGGGTATGGCTACACCTTC
CDR3: CASSGQGRLGYGYTF

D: TRBD2
size: .
J: TRBJ2-1
V: TRBV27
DNA: TGTGCCAGCAAGGGACTAGCGGGAGCCAATGAGCAGTTCTTC
CDR3: CASKGLAGANEQFF

D: .
size: few
J: TRBJ1-1
V: TRBV5-4
DNA: TGTGCCAGCAGCTTTTCTCCCCCAGCGGCTTTCTTT
CDR3: CASSFSPPAAFF

D: TRBD2
size: .
J: TRBJ2-3
V: TRBV14
DNA: TGTGCCAGCAGCCGGGGACTAGCGTGGACAGATACGCAGTATTTT
CDR3: CASSRGLAWTDTQYF

D: .
size: few
J: TRBJ2-5
V: TRBV19
DNA: TGTGCCAGTAGTATCGAAGGGTTGGAGACCCAGTACTTC
CDR3: CASSIEGLETQYF

D: TRBD1
size: .
J: TRBJ2-1
V: TRBV5-1
DNA: TGCGCCAGCAGCAGGGACAGCGTTAACAATGAGCAGTTCTTC
CDR3: CASSRDSVNNEQFF

D: .
size: few
J: TRBJ2-1
V: TRBV11-2
DNA: TGTGCCAGCAGCTTAGGTACGGGGGTCTCCTACAATGAGCAGTTCTTC
CDR3: CASSLGTGVSYNEQFF

D: .
size: .
J: TRBJ2-2
V: TRBV5-1
DNA: TGCGCCAGCAGCTTCGCAGGGAAGGGGGAGCTGTTTTTT
CDR3: CASSFAGKGELFF

D: TRBD2
size: .
J: TRBJ2-1
V: TRBV5-1
DNA: TGCGCCAGCAGCTTGGCGGGACTAGCGGTTATAAGCTCCTACAATGAGCAGTTCTTC
CDR3: CASSLAGLAVISSYNEQFF

D: .
size: few
J: TRBJ1-4
V: TRBV4-2
DNA: TGTGCCAGTTCCCGCGGGGAGATTAATGAAAAACTGTTTTTT
CDR3: CASSRGEINEKLFF

D: TRBD2
size: few
J: TRBJ2-7
V: TRBV30
DNA: TGTGCCTGGAGTGGATATACCGGGGGGGAGCAGTACTTC
CDR3: CAWSGYTGGEQYF

D: TRBD1
size: many
J: TRBJ2-1
V: TRBV27
DNA: TGTGCCAGCAGCCTCGGGACAGACAATGAGCAGTTCTTC
CDR3: CASSLGTDNEQFF

D: .
size: .
J: TRBJ1-5
V: TRBV5-6
DNA: TGTGCCAGCAGCTTACAACACTCCAATCAGCCCCAGCATTTT
CDR3: CASSLQHSNQPQHF

D: .
size: .
J: TRBJ2-1
V: TRBV29-1
DNA: TGCAGCGTTGACAGTGTCTCCTACAATGAGCAGTTCTTC
CDR3: CSVDSVSYNEQFF

D: .
size: few
J: TRBJ1-1
V: TRBV11-2
DNA: TGTGCCAGCAGCTCTTACAGGTCGGAGGGCACTGAAGCTTTCTTT
CDR3: CASSSYRSEGTEAFF

D: TRBD1
size: .
J: TRBJ2-7
V: TRBV7-9
DNA: TGTGCCAGCAGCACCAGGGTTCCGGGACAGGGGGCCTACGAGCAGTACTTC
CDR3: CASSTRVPGQGAYEQYF

D: .
size: .
J: TRBJ2-3
V: TRBV11-2
DNA: TGTGCCAGCAGCGTAGGGGGGGTTTATACGCAGTATTTT
CDR3: CASSVGGVYTQYF

D: .
size: few
J: TRBJ1-1
V: TRBV9
DNA: TGTGCCAGCAGCCCGTTTGCGGGCCTGAACACTGAAGCTTTCTTT
CDR3: CASSPFAGLNTEAFF

D: TRBD1
size: few
J: TRBJ2-7
V: TRBV6-1
DNA: TGTGCCGTACAACAGGGGACCTCCTACGAGCAGTACTTC
CDR3: CAVQQGTSYEQYF

D: .
size: .
J: TRBJ2-1
V: TRBV6-6
DNA: TGTGCCAGCCGTCAAGTTGTCAATTACAATGAGCAGTTCTTC
CDR3: CASRQVVNYNEQFF

D: .
size: few
J: TRBJ1-2
V: TRBV4-2
DNA: TGTGCCAGCAGCCAAGATGTCAGGGGAAGTTACACCTTC
CDR3: CASSQDVRGSYTF

D: .
size: few
J: TRBJ1-5
V: TRBV7-9
DNA: TGTGCCAGCAGCCCGCCGGGGCGAAATCAGCCCCAGCATTTT
CDR3: CASSPPGRNQPQHF

D: .
size: many
J: TRBJ1-1
V: TRBV6-5
DNA: TGTGCCAGCAGTTACTCGATTGCGACGGAAGCTTTCTTT
CDR3: CASSYSIATEAFF

D: .
size: medium-sized
J: TRBJ1-2
V: TRBV4-1
DNA: TGCGCCAGCAGCCAGGAAAGGGCACGCTATGGCTACACCTTC
CDR3: CASSQERARYGYTF

D: .
size: .
J: TRBJ1-2
V: TRBV15
DNA: TGTGCCACCAGCAGAGATGGGACGACAGACTATGGCTACACCTTC
CDR3: CATSRDGTTDYGYTF

D: TRBD2
size: .
J: TRBJ2-7
V: TRBV2
DNA: TGTGCCAGCAGGGAAACTAGCGGCCTCTCCTACGAGCAGTACTTC
CDR3: CASRETSGLSYEQYF

D: .
size: .
J: TRBJ2-3
V: TRBV9
DNA: TGTGCCAGCAGCGTAGCTTGGGGTTCGGCAGATACGCAGTATTTT
CDR3: CASSVAWGSADTQYF

D: TRBD2
size: .
J: TRBJ2-5
V: TRBV7-2
DNA: TGTGCCAGCAGCACCCGGACTAGCGGGGGGGTGGAGACCCAGTACTTC
CDR3: CASSTRTSGGVETQYF

D: .
size: .
J: TRBJ1-1
V: TRBV6-1
DNA: TGTGCCAGCAGTGACCATCAGGGTTGGAACACTGAAGCTTTCTTT
CDR3: CASSDHQGWNTEAFF